The rows below give T cell receptor beta chains drawn from one sample of a study of breast tumors, draining lymph nodes, adjacent tissues. Each CDR3 protein is one row after TCRdb ran MiXCR on the multiplex PCR reads. The profile shows some 110,000 distinct CDR3 sequences, about 30% of them singletons. Sequencing was carried out using axillary lymph node tissue. The source of these receptors is a female donor with breast cancer. Some clones in this sample may be carry-over from other donors' samples. The CDR3 runs from the conserved cysteine through the conserved F or W. The D gene is left open where the match is weak. Size is omitted from some rows. Given values are once, few, many or a class for expanded clones.

J gene,D gene,clone size,V gene,CDR3 DNA,CDR3 protein
TRBJ2-7,.,many,TRBV5-1,TGCGCCAGCAGCTTGGATGGCAGGCCCAGCTCCTACGAGCAGTACTTC,CASSLDGRPSSYEQYF
TRBJ1-1,TRBD1,.,TRBV20-1,TGCAGTGCTGCGACCAGACAGGGGAACAATGAAGCTTTCTTT,CSAATRQGNNEAFF
TRBJ1-2,.,many,TRBV6-5,TGTGCCAGCAGTTACTCTGGGACTGGAGACTATGGCTACACCTTC,CASSYSGTGDYGYTF
TRBJ1-6,TRBD1,.,TRBV7-8,TGTGCCAGCAGACGGACAGGGGAGAATTCACCCCTCCACTTT,CASRRTGENSPLHF
TRBJ2-7,TRBD2,many,TRBV5-1,TGCGCCAGCAGCTTCGGACTTCCCGGACCTAGCGGAACCTACGAGCAGTACTTC,CASSFGLPGPSGTYEQYF
TRBJ2-7,TRBD1,many,TRBV11-1,TGTGCCAGCAGCCGGGACAGGTTCGAGCAGTACTTC,CASSRDRFEQYF
TRBJ2-5,TRBD2,many,TRBV11-2,TGTGCCAGCAGCTCGGGTGCGGGGGACGGGGAGACCCAGTACTTC,CASSSGAGDGETQYF
TRBJ1-5,.,many,TRBV6-6,TGTGCCAGCAGGCTTAAGGGGAGTAATCAGCCCCAGCATTTT,CASRLKGSNQPQHF
TRBJ2-7,.,.,TRBV25-1,.,CASSERSGTGANVLTFGAGSEQYF
TRBJ1-6,.,few,TRBV9,TGTGCCAGCAGCGCGGTGGGGCTGATTAATTCACCCCTCCACTTT,CASSAVGLINSPLHF
TRBJ1-1,.,.,TRBV6-5,TGTGCCAGCAGTTACTCGGTTATGAGGGGCAGTCTGAACACTGAAGCTTTCTTT,CASSYSVMRGSLNTEAFF
TRBJ1-5,TRBD1,many,TRBV28,TGTGCCAGCAGTTTGACAGGGGCTACTCAGCCCCAGCATTTT,CASSLTGATQPQHF
TRBJ2-3,.,.,TRBV11-2,TGTGCCAGCAGCTTACCGGGAGTTGCAGATACGCAGTACTTT,CASSLPGVADTQYF
TRBJ1-5,.,.,TRBV3-1,TGTGCCAGCAGCCCAGTGGCAGGGTCGAGCAATCAGCCCCAGCATTTT,CASSPVAGSSNQPQHF
TRBJ2-7,TRBD1,many,TRBV20-1,TGCAGTGCCTATAATGGGGACAGGGATCTGGCCTACGAGCAGTACTTC,CSAYNGDRDLAYEQYF
TRBJ1-2,.,many,TRBV5-4,TGTGCCAGCAGCTTGGATGAAATTGGCTACACCTTC,CASSLDEIGYTF
TRBJ1-2,.,many,TRBV4-3,TGCGCCAGCAGCCAAAAGGGGGAAGGCTACACCTTC,CASSQKGEGYTF
TRBJ2-3,.,.,TRBV6-2/TRBV6-3,TGTGCCAGCGGTCCCTCTAGCCCCACCACGCAGTATTTT,CASGPSSPTTQYF
TRBJ2-5,.,once,TRBV7-9,TGTGCCAGCAGGGTCGGGACCCAGTACTTC,CASRVGTQYF
TRBJ1-2,TRBD1,many,TRBV28,TGTGCCAGCAGTTCCCCGGACAGGAACTATGGCTACACCTTC,CASSSPDRNYGYTF
TRBJ2-1,.,many,TRBV6-2/TRBV6-3,TGTGCCAGCAGTCCCTCGAGGGGGATCCTAGCGGATACCTACAATGAGCAGTTCTTC,CASSPSRGILADTYNEQFF
TRBJ2-6,.,.,TRBV7-3,.,CASSFYICSARNSGANVLTF
TRBJ2-2,.,.,TRBV20-1,TGCGGTGCCCCTAAACGGAACACCGGGGCGCTGTTTTTT,CGAPKRNTGALFF
TRBJ1-1,TRBD1,few,TRBV29-1,TGCAGCGTTGAATCCGACAGGGGAAGAACTGAAGCTTTCTTT,CSVESDRGRTEAFF
TRBJ2-2,.,many,TRBV11-2,TGTGCCAGCAGCCCTCAAAACACCGGGGAGCTGTTTTTT,CASSPQNTGELFF
TRBJ1-3,.,many,TRBV5-1,TGCGCCAGCAGCTTCATTGGGGCCCCTGGAAACACCATATATTTT,CASSFIGAPGNTIYF
TRBJ2-3,TRBD2,.,TRBV20-1,TGCAGTCCCCAAACTAGCGGTAGAACAGATACGCTGTATTTT,CSPQTSGRTDTLYF
TRBJ1-5,.,many,TRBV12-3/TRBV12-4,TGTGCCAGCAGCCCAGGGCTTGAGCAGCCCCAGCATTTT,CASSPGLEQPQHF
TRBJ1-4,.,many,TRBV28,TGTGCCAGTAAGACAGATTCTAATGAAAAACTGTTTTTT,CASKTDSNEKLFF
TRBJ1-4,.,few,TRBV18,TGTGCCAGCTCACCTCAGGTTCCTTCCTCAAATGAAAAACTGTTTTTT,CASSPQVPSSNEKLFF
TRBJ2-6,.,many,TRBV19,TGTGCCAGTACCCGGGACATCGGGGCCAACGTCCTGACTTTC,CASTRDIGANVLTF
TRBJ2-3,.,many,TRBV5-1,TGCGCCAGCAGGCGGGCCTCCTCGGCCGATACGCAGTATTTT,CASRRASSADTQYF
TRBJ2-3,.,many,TRBV13,TGTGCCAGCAGCGGGACGGTCATAAGCACAGATACGCAGTATTTT,CASSGTVISTDTQYF
TRBJ2-1,.,many,TRBV20-1,TGCAGTGCTAGAGGGTGGGACCCTGGGGAGCAGTTCTTC,CSARGWDPGEQFF
TRBJ2-2,.,many,TRBV12-3/TRBV12-4,TGTGCCAGCAGTTTCGGGGCAGTGAACACCGGGGAGCTGTTTTTT,CASSFGAVNTGELFF
TRBJ1-2,.,many,TRBV27,TGTGCCAGCAGTTTATCCACTCCATATGGCTACACCTTC,CASSLSTPYGYTF
TRBJ2-7,.,many,TRBV6-5,TGTGCCAGCAGTCCGGGAGGGGGCGGTGCCTACGAGCAGTACTTC,CASSPGGGGAYEQYF
TRBJ2-7,TRBD2,.,TRBV14,TGTGCCAGCAGCCTCCTAGCGGGGTCCTACGAGCAGTCCTTC,CASSLLAGSYEQSF
TRBJ2-2,.,many,TRBV7-2,TGTGCCAGCAGCTCAGGGACCGGGGAGCTGTTTTTT,CASSSGTGELFF
TRBJ1-2,TRBD1,.,TRBV20-1,TGCAGTGTCGGGACAGGGGGGGACTATGGCTACACCTTC,CSVGTGGDYGYTF
TRBJ2-6,.,.,TRBV3-1,TGTGCCAGCAGCCAAGGGAAGATCTCTGGGGCCAGCGTCCTGACTTTC,CASSQGKISGASVLTF
TRBJ2-2,.,.,TRBV2,.,CASSFYICSATLGDRRNTGELFF
TRBJ2-7,TRBD2,many,TRBV3-1,TGTGCCAGCAGCCAAACTAGCGGAAACTACGAGCAGTACTTC,CASSQTSGNYEQYF
TRBJ1-6,.,.,TRBV19,TGTGCCAGTGGTGCCGGGACTCCGGGTTCCTATAATTCACCCCTCCACTTT,CASGAGTPGSYNSPLHF
TRBJ2-1,TRBD2,.,TRBV6-2/TRBV6-3,TGTGCCAGCAGTTCTCTAGCGGGGGGCCTCTTGGAGCAGTTCTTC,CASSSLAGGLLEQFF
TRBJ2-5,.,many,TRBV12-3/TRBV12-4,TGTGCCAGCAGTTTCCTAGCAGAGGAGACCCAGTACTTC,CASSFLAEETQYF
TRBJ2-5,TRBD2,many,TRBV20-1,TGCAGTGCTAGAGGGAGTGCGGGGGGGCAAGAGACCCAGTACTTC,CSARGSAGGQETQYF
TRBJ2-7,.,once,TRBV7-3,TGTGCCAGCAGCAATCTAGGGGCCGGGGAGCTGTACTTC,CASSNLGAGELYF